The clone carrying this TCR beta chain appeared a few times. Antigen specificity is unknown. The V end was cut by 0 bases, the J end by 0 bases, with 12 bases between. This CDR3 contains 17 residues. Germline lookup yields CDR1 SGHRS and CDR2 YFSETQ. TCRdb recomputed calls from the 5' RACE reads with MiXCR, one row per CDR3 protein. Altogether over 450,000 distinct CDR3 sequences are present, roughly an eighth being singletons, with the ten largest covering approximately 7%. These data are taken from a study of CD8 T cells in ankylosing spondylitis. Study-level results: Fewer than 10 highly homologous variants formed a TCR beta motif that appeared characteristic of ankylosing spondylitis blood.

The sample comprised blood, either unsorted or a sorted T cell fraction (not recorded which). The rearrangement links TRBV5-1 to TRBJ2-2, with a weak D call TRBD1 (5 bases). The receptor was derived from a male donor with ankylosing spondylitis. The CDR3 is CASSLAGLVANTGELFF. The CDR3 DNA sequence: TGCGCCAGCAGCTTGGCAGGGTTGGTCGCGAACACCGGGGAGCTGTTTTTT.